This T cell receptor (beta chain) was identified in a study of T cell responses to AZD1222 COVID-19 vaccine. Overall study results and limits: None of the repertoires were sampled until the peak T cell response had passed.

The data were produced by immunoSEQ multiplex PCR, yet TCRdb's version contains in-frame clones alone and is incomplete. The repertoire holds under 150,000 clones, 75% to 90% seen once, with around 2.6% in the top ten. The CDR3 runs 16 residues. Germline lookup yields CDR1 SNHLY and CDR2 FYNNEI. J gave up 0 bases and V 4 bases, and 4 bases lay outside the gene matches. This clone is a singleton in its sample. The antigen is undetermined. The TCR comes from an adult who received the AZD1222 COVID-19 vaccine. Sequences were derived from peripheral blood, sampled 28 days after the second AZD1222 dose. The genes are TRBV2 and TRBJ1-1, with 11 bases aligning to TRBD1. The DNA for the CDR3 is TGTGCCAGCAGTGGGGGGACAGGGGGAATGAACACTGAAGCTTTCTTT. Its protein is CASSGGTGGMNTEAFF.